This T cell receptor beta chain originates from a study of T cell repertoires in cytomegalovirus infection (dated by TCRdb to between 2018 and 2020). A note on the overall study: Alongside well-studied HLA-B-restricted epitopes, the peptide stimulations were aimed at recently identified HLA-C-restricted CMV epitopes, whose presentation resists viral immunomodulation. Because public TCR beta signatures pointed to carriage of CMV infection together with the matching HLA type, the HLA type of each donor mattered for the analysis.

The instrument given in TCRdb is Illumina HiSeq 1500. The public sequencing data were trimmed at Q25 with fastp and processed into clonotypes with MiXCR by TCRdb, which kept only in-frame beta chains. Rows matching on CDR3 protein sequence are summarized as one entry with the most common DNA and genes. Present in this sample are over 95,000 distinct CDR3 sequences, 30% to 35% of which were seen just once. Around two fifths of the sample is in the top ten clones. From the cysteine up to the phenylalanine, the CDR3 has a length of 15 residues. Just the 45-base CDR3 DNA is kept, in frame starting at base 1. Germline trimming: 1 base from V, 3 bases from J; junction bases outside gene matches: 1. Taken from the germline V gene, the CDR1 and CDR2 loops are SNHLY and FYNNEI. Findings and caveats that apply to the study as a whole: Cumulative frequency of public TCR beta family members discriminated carriers of CMV infection plus the relevant HLA type in this cohort and an independent roughly 340-donor cohort. In the ex vivo response, HLA-C-restricted CMV-specific TCR beta clonotypes were dominant, and in two of eight donors the single most frequent clonotype came from this HLA-C-restricted group.

To note about this clonotype: The antigen this receptor binds is unknown. Base qualities are not recorded, but no much larger clone differs from it by a single base.

This specimen's treatment or condition label, per the study, means: in vitro stimulation with specific CMV peptide epitopes to enrich CMV-specific T cells. The chain links TRBV2 with TRBJ2-1; 9 central bases correspond to TRBD2. The receptor was derived from a human donor in good health (CMV status not recorded). Some clones in this sample may be carry-over from other donors' samples. The sequencing here drew on CD8+ T cells from cultured PBMCs, taken from culture after CMV antigen stimulation. The nucleotide sequence reads as follows: TGTGCCAGCAGTGAAGGAGCGGGGGGCTACAATGAGCAGTTCTTC. Its translation reads: CASSEGAGGYNEQFF.